The rows below give T cell receptor beta chains drawn from one sample of a study of response to subunit inactivated influenza vaccine. TCRdb analysed the RT-PCR reads with MiXCR anew, one entry per CDR3 protein. The sample holds fewer than 700,000 distinct CDR3 sequences, approximately 13% seen once. Sample: PBMCs from blood, taken about 6 weeks after vaccination. Source of these receptors: a man over 45 who received an inactivated influenza vaccine. The CDR3 runs from the conserved cysteine through the conserved F or W. The D gene is left open where the match is weak. Expanded clones get a size class; other rows say once, few or many, or leave the size out.

TRBV5-1	-	-	TRBJ2-5	CASSRVQDSYQETQYF	TGCGCCAGCAGCCGGGTACAGGATTCGTACCAAGAGACCCAGTACTTC
TRBV4-3	-	-	TRBJ2-7	CASSQYRGTAYEQYF	TGCGCCAGCAGCCAGTATAGGGGCACCGCCTACGAGCAGTACTTC
TRBV5-1	-	many	TRBJ2-1	CASSLQGYNEQFF	TGCGCCAGCAGCCTTCAGGGATACAATGAGCAGTTCTTC
TRBV20-1	-	few	TRBJ2-1	CSASVGRLGAEQFF	TGCAGTGCTAGCGTGGGCCGGTTGGGAGCTGAGCAGTTCTTC
TRBV28	-	few	TRBJ2-1	CASSLSDSPYNEQFF	TGTGCCAGCAGTTTATCGGACAGCCCCTACAATGAGCAGTTCTTC
TRBV9	TRBD2	few	TRBJ2-5	CASSPGTSGATMQETQYF	TGTGCCAGCAGCCCCGGGACTAGCGGAGCTACGATGCAAGAGACCCAGTACTTC
TRBV12-3/TRBV12-4	-	-	TRBJ1-5	CASSRDGRRNQPQHF	TGTGCCAGCAGTCGGGACGGGCGTCGCAATCAGCCCCAGCATTTT
TRBV5-1	-	-	TRBJ2-7	CASSLTSSEYEQYF	TGCGCCAGCAGCTTGACTAGCTCTGAGTATGAGCAGTACTTC
TRBV4-2	TRBD2	few	TRBJ2-3	CASSQKAGSTDTQYF	TGTGCCAGCAGCCAAAAAGCGGGGAGCACAGATACGCAGTATTTT
TRBV5-1	TRBD2	-	TRBJ2-1	CASSLASGGINEQFF	TGCGCCAGCAGCTTGGCTAGCGGGGGGATCAATGAGCAGTTCTTC
TRBV7-8	-	many	TRBJ2-1	CASRPTREMGDEQFF	TGTGCCAGCCGTCCCACTAGGGAAATGGGGGATGAGCAGTTCTTC
TRBV6-1	-	-	TRBJ2-2	CASSPRPTGELFF	TGTGCCAGCAGTCCCCGACCGACCGGGGAGCTGTTTTTT
TRBV29-1	TRBD1	many	TRBJ1-1	CSVVHLGTAMNTEAFF	TGCAGCGTTGTACATTTGGGGACAGCCATGAACACTGAAGCTTTCTTT
TRBV10-3	-	-	TRBJ2-3	CAISERGRYTDTQYF	TGTGCCATCAGTGAGAGGGGCAGGTACACAGATACGCAGTATTTT
TRBV20-1	-	many	TRBJ2-2	CSASGTFTGELFF	TGCAGTGCTAGCGGGACTTTCACCGGGGAGCTGTTTTTT
TRBV4-2	-	few	TRBJ2-5	CASSQGRSEETQYF	TGTGCCAGCAGCCAAGGACGGTCAGAAGAGACCCAGTACTTC
TRBV7-9	TRBD1	many	TRBJ1-2	CASSLSGTASYGYTF	TGTGCCAGCAGCCTCTCCGGGACAGCGAGCTATGGCTACACCTTC
TRBV10-3	TRBD1	-	TRBJ2-5	CAIRQGAETQYF	TGTGCCATCCGGCAGGGGGCAGAGACCCAGTACTTC
TRBV4-3	TRBD1	few	TRBJ2-7	CASSDRRSSYEQYF	TGCGCCAGCTCGGACAGGAGAAGCTCCTACGAGCAGTACTTC
TRBV7-2	-	-	TRBJ1-5	CASSFSGVQPQHF	TGTGCCAGCAGCTTCTCAGGTGTGCAGCCCCAGCATTTT
TRBV29-1	TRBD1	many	TRBJ2-1	CSVGSGQGHEQFF	TGCAGCGTTGGAAGCGGACAGGGACATGAGCAGTTCTTC
TRBV29-1	TRBD2	many	TRBJ2-1	CSVESGRAYNEQFF	TGCAGCGTTGAAAGCGGGAGAGCCTACAATGAGCAGTTCTTC
TRBV2	TRBD2	few	TRBJ2-3	CAILAGTSTDTQYF	TGTGCCATACTAGCGGGGACTAGCACAGATACGCAGTATTTT
TRBV13	-	few	TRBJ2-7	CASSSGASRGEQYF	TGTGCCAGCAGCTCCGGCGCTTCCCGTGGCGAGCAGTACTTC
TRBV2	TRBD2	many	TRBJ2-1	CASAEEPGLAENEQFF	TGTGCCAGCGCGGAGGAACCGGGACTAGCGGAAAATGAGCAGTTCTTC
TRBV10-3	TRBD2	many	TRBJ2-5	CAISSGRTETQYF	TGTGCCATCAGTAGCGGGAGGACAGAGACCCAGTACTTC
TRBV27	TRBD2	many	TRBJ2-3	CASSLLVSGGRDTQYF	TGTGCCAGCAGTTTATTAGTTAGCGGGGGACGGGATACGCAGTATTTT
TRBV4-1	-	-	TRBJ1-5	CASSQALAGNQPQHF	TGCGCCAGCAGCCAAGCCCTGGCAGGGAATCAGCCCCAGCATTTT
TRBV9	-	-	TRBJ2-1	CASGAWDEQFF	TGTGCCAGCGGGGCTTGGGATGAGCAGTTCTTC
TRBV4-3	-	-	TRBJ2-3	CASSQEGRGDTQYF	TGCGCCAGCAGCCAAGAGGGACGAGGAGATACGCAGTATTTT
TRBV5-1	-	few	TRBJ1-1	CASSIQGRDTEAFF	TGCGCCAGCAGCATACAGGGTAGGGACACTGAAGCTTTCTTT
TRBV4-2	-	-	TRBJ2-7	CASSQTDRTYEQYF	TGTGCCAGCAGCCAAACAGACAGGACCTACGAGCAGTACTTC
TRBV5-1	-	-	TRBJ2-2	CASSLAVIGELFF	TGCGCCAGCAGCTTGGCCGTGATCGGGGAGCTGTTTTTT
TRBV9	TRBD2	few	TRBJ2-1	CASSVAGSGGSYNEQFF	TGTGCCAGCAGCGTAGCCGGTAGCGGGGGGTCCTACAATGAGCAGTTCTTC
TRBV4-3	-	-	TRBJ2-5	CASSRQRGGGGETQYF	TGCGCCAGCAGCCGCCAGCGGGGAGGGGGTGGAGAGACCCAGTACTTC
TRBV6-5	-	many	TRBJ1-1	CASSSSRRGMNTEAFF	TGTGCCAGCAGTTCTAGTAGGCGGGGGATGAACACTGAAGCTTTCTTT
TRBV6-2/TRBV6-3	-	few	TRBJ2-6	CASRPSSGANVLTF	TGTGCCAGCAGGCCTAGCTCTGGGGCCAACGTCCTGACTTTC
TRBV20-1	-	-	TRBJ1-5	CSAGRAAGQPQHF	TGCAGTGCGGGTCGAGCAGCGGGTCAGCCCCAGCATTTT
TRBV4-1	-	few	TRBJ2-1	CASSQERVTYNEQFF	TGCGCCAGCAGCCAAGAGAGGGTAACCTACAATGAGCAGTTCTTC
TRBV12-3/TRBV12-4	TRBD2	few	TRBJ2-1	CASSLLAGALSYNEQFF	TGTGCCAGCAGTTTATTAGCGGGGGCCCTCTCCTACAATGAGCAGTTCTTC
TRBV28	-	-	TRBJ1-2	CASSLMGRGYGYTF	TGTGCCAGCAGTTTGATGGGGCGAGGCTATGGCTACACCTTC
TRBV15	-	few	TRBJ1-1	CATSRKDRNTEAFF	TGTGCCACCAGCAGGAAAGACAGAAACACTGAAGCTTTCTTT
TRBV5-6	-	-	TRBJ2-7	CASSLDAGVRSEQYF	TGTGCCAGCAGCTTGGACGCAGGGGTCAGGAGTGAGCAGTACTTC
TRBV6-5	TRBD2	few	TRBJ2-3	CASSYPPGTSGSLTDTQYF	TGTGCCAGCAGTTACCCACCAGGGACTAGCGGGAGTTTGACAGATACGCAGTATTTT
TRBV10-3	TRBD2	many	TRBJ2-1	CAISAGTSGNNEQFF	TGTGCCATCAGTGCCGGGACTAGCGGTAACAATGAGCAGTTCTTC
TRBV5-6	TRBD2	-	TRBJ2-5	CASSLAVAGSQETQYF	TGTGCCAGCAGCTTGGCGGTAGCGGGGAGTCAAGAGACCCAGTACTTC
TRBV6-7	TRBD2	few	TRBJ2-5	CASSTLVPGLAGDGDQETQYF	TGTGCCAGCAGTACGCTAGTCCCGGGACTAGCGGGAGATGGCGACCAAGAGACCCAGTACTTC
TRBV3-1	-	many	TRBJ2-7	CASSLAQGAYEQYF	TGTGCCAGCAGCCTTGCGCAGGGAGCCTACGAGCAGTACTTC
TRBV4-3	-	many	TRBJ1-1	CASSQDGSSEAFF	TGCGCCAGCAGCCAAGACGGATCATCTGAAGCTTTCTTT
TRBV10-2	TRBD2	-	TRBJ2-5	CASRGGAGAYQTQYF	TGCGCCAGCAGGGGGGGAGCGGGGGCCTACCAGACCCAGTACTTC
TRBV29-1	TRBD2	-	TRBJ2-1	CSVQGGLASYNEQFF	TGCAGCGTTCAAGGGGGACTAGCCTCCTACAATGAGCAGTTCTTC
TRBV7-2	-	-	TRBJ1-2	CASSLTAALYGYTF	TGTGCCAGCAGCTTAACGGCAGCTCTTTATGGCTACACCTTC
TRBV5-1	-	-	TRBJ1-2	CASSLAGGANYGYTF	TGCGCCAGCAGCTTGGCGGGGGGCGCTAACTATGGCTACACCTTC
TRBV2	-	-	TRBJ2-7	CASSVRDVYEQYF	TGTGCCAGCAGTGTTCGGGACGTCTACGAGCAGTACTTC
TRBV24-1	-	-	TRBJ2-1	CATSDFRYRDNEQFF	TGTGCCACCAGTGATTTCCGCTACAGAGACAATGAGCAGTTCTTC
TRBV7-2	-	few	TRBJ2-1	CASSLDAGLSSYNEQFF	TGTGCCAGCAGCTTAGACGCGGGGCTTAGCTCCTACAATGAGCAGTTCTTC
TRBV20-1	-	few	TRBJ2-7	CSANEWAVSSYEQYF	TGCAGTGCTAACGAATGGGCGGTGAGCTCCTACGAGCAGTACTTC
TRBV5-5	-	-	TRBJ2-7	CASSLEMDYYEQYF	TGTGCCAGCAGCTTGGAGATGGATTACTACGAGCAGTACTTC
TRBV7-6	-	-	TRBJ2-7	CASSLRQGWNEQYF	TGTGCCAGCAGCTTAAGGCAGGGTTGGAACGAGCAGTACTTC
TRBV7-2	-	few	TRBJ2-3	CASSLIVVPTDTQYF	TGTGCCAGCAGCTTAATCGTCGTACCAACAGATACGCAGTATTTT